These 20 T cell receptor beta chains were all obtained from the same sample, sequenced in a study of Graves' ophthalmopathy and Graves' hyperthyroidism. Amplification targeted the TCR beta CDR3 regions, with RNA transcripts as the source material. HTBI primers primed a first-round RT-PCR, and a second-round multiplex PCR followed. TCRdb processed the multiplex PCR reads anew with MiXCR; each CDR3 protein has one entry. The table shows roughly 1.1 million distinct CDR3 sequences, with about 36% occurring only once. Sequencing input: peripheral blood or thyroid tissue (not recorded which). These receptor sequences come from an adult man with Graves' hyperthyroidism.

This chain links TRBV7-9 with TRBJ1-2, with TRBD1 matching over 8 bases. The CDR3 spans 15 residues. Germline V lookup: CDR1 SEHNR, CDR2 FQNEAQ (reference sequence). The J segment lost 8 bases and the V segment lost 4 bases, leaving 12 bases of the junction unmatched. As DNA, the CDR3 is TGTGCCAGCAGCTCTCACAGGACAGGGTTGAAGGGCTACACCTTC. This encodes CASSSHRTGLKGYTF.

The chain recombines TRBV12-3 or TRBV12-4 with TRBJ2-7, with a tentative D call TRBD1 (6 bases). The CDR3 covers 14 residues. Trimming removed 6 bases at V and 5 bases at J, with 17 bases between. CDR3 DNA: TGTGCCAGCAGAGACCTACAGGGTCCCGACGAGCAGTACTTC. This gives the protein CASRDLQGPDEQYF.

V and J are TRBV5-8 and TRBJ2-7; no definite D call. The CDR3 is 14 amino acids. The germline V and J ends were trimmed by 4 bases and 3 bases, with 14 bases remaining between them. Germline V gives CDR1 SGHTS, CDR2 YDEGEE. The CDR3 bases are TGTGCCAGCAGCGGGGATTATCAGTTCTACGAGCAGTACTTC. The encoded protein is CASSGDYQFYEQYF.

This clonotype was counted between two and nine times. The V call is TRBV7-2, the J call TRBJ1-1, with D unresolved. Germline V gives CDR1 SGHTA, CDR2 FQGNSA. This CDR3 contains 13 residues. Trimming took 11 bases from V and 0 from J, leaving 13 bases between them. The CDR3 loop reads CASPGRVNTEAFF. DNA for the CDR3: TGTGCCTCCCCCGGACGGGTGAACACTGAAGCTTTCTTT. Filled out from reference TRBV7-2 and TRBJ1-1, the complete variable domain reads GAGVSQSPSNKVTEKGKDVELRCDPISGHTALYWYRQSLGQGLEFLIYFQGNSAPDKSGLPSDRFSAERTGGSVSTLTIQRTQQEDSAVYLCASPGRVNTEAFFGQGTRLTVV.

This clonotype has ten or more counts. V usage is TRBV7-6 and J usage is TRBJ2-7; maybe TRBD1 (5 bases). This CDR3 is built from 15 residues. Deletions cut 1 base from V and 3 bases from J, with 13 bases between. The germline CDR1 and CDR2 sequences are SGHVS and FNYEAQ. CDR3 protein: CASSLGWQGGYEQYF. CDR3 DNA: TGTGCCAGCAGCTTAGGGTGGCAGGGCGGCTACGAGCAGTACTTC. Full variable domain (missing parts from reference TRBV7-6 and TRBJ2-7): GAGVSQSPRYKVTKRGQDVALRCDPISGHVSLYWYRQALGQGPEFLTYFNYEAQQDKSGLPNDRFSAERPEGSISTLTIQRTEQRDSAMYRCASSLGWQGGYEQYFGPGTRLTVT.

In its sample, this clonotype was seen a few times. The J gene is TRBJ2-7, the V gene TRBV19, with D possibly called TRBD1 or TRBD2 (5 bases each). This CDR3 is built from 13 residues. Trimming cost V 6 bases and J 2 bases, with 11 bases left between them. Germline V gene lookup returns CDR1 LNHDA and CDR2 SQIVND (reference sequence). CDR3 amino acids: CASRPGPTYEQYF. CDR3 DNA: TGTGCCAGTAGACCGGGACCCACCTACGAGCAGTACTTC.

V gene TRBV10-3 combines with J gene TRBJ2-6; D is unclear. There are 14 residues in the CDR3. With 10 bases removed from V and 1 base from J, the gap between germline ends came to 11 bases. Per the germline V gene, CDR1 is ENHRY and CDR2 is SYGVKD. For the CDR3, the DNA is TGTGCCACCACGGCGTCGTCTGGGGCCAACGTCCTGACTTTC. It codes for CATTASSGANVLTF.

This clonotype showed up many times. The chain links TRBV29-1 to TRBJ1-2; a weak D match, TRBD1 (5 bases). Trimming cost V 4 bases and J 8 bases, with 8 bases left between them. Germline CDR1 is SQVTM and CDR2 is ANQGSEA. The CDR3 spans 10 residues. CDR3 nucleotides: TGCAGCGTTGTGACAGAAGGCTACACCTTC. Protein sequence: CSVVTEGYTF.

Ten or more counts support this clonotype. This chain connects TRBV12-3 or TRBV12-4 to TRBJ1-1, with no clear D. The V gene lost 4 bases and the J gene lost 5 bases, with 11 bases spanning the gap. This CDR3 spans 13 amino acids. The DNA of the CDR3 is TGTGCCAGCAGTTCCCGAGGAGGGACTGAAGCTTTCTTT. This gives the protein CASSSRGGTEAFF.

This rearrangement joins TRBV7-2 to TRBJ2-5; D possibly uses TRBD1 or TRBD2 (5 bases each). The CDR3 totals 15 residues. V was clipped by 4 bases and J by 1 base, with 13 bases between them. Germline V CDR1 and CDR2: SGHTA, FQGNSA. The CDR3 nucleotides are TGTGCCAGCAGCTACCTCTGGGGGTCCCAAGAGACCCAGTACTTC. Residues: CASSYLWGSQETQYF. Variable domain in full (rest from reference TRBV7-2 and TRBJ2-5): GAGVSQSPSNKVTEKGKDVELRCDPISGHTALYWYRQSLGQGLEFLIYFQGNSAPDKSGLPSDRFSAERTGGSVSTLTIQRTQQEDSAVYLCASSYLWGSQETQYFGPGTRLLVL.

Only one count was recorded for this clonotype. The chain carries TRBV6-1 and TRBJ1-5; TRBD1 aligns across 7 bases. Germline CDR1 reads MNHNS; CDR2 reads SASEGT. Germline trimming cut 5 bases from V and 6 bases from J; bases unmatched to any gene: 13. The CDR3 covers 16 residues. The CDR3 nucleotides read TGTGCCAGCAGTTACGATCGGGACAGTGTTGTTCAGCCCCAGCATTTT. Residues: CASSYDRDSVVQPQHF.

The chain employs TRBV25-1 and TRBJ1-1, with D perhaps TRBD1 (5 bases). The CDR3 consists of 14 residues. Germline loops: CDR1 MGHDK, CDR2 SYGVNS. V lost 4 bases and J 4 bases, leaving 13 bases between the germline ends. In DNA form, the CDR3 reads TGTGCCAGCAGTGGGATCCCGGGGGGCACTGAAGCTTTCTTT. It yields the protein CASSGIPGGTEAFF.

This clonotype was observed many times. The rearrangement joins TRBV19 to TRBJ1-1; D unresolved. V lost 5 bases and J 1 base, leaving 11 bases between the germline ends. Germline values: CDR1 LNHDA, CDR2 SQIVND (reference sequence). The CDR3 extends over 14 amino acids. CDR3 region: CASSFPDQNTEAFF. The CDR3 bases are TGTGCCAGTAGTTTCCCAGACCAGAACACTGAAGCTTTCTTT. Together with reference TRBV19 and TRBJ1-1, the CDR3 gives the full variable domain: DGGITQSPKYLFRKEGQNVTLSCEQNLNHDAMYWYRQDPGQGLRLIYYSQIVNDFQKGDIAEGYSVSREKKESFPLTVTSAQKNPTAFYLCASSFPDQNTEAFFGQGTRLTVV.

V and J are TRBV7-2 and TRBJ1-5; D perhaps matches TRBD1 (6 bases). Germline V gene data show CDR1 as SGHTA and CDR2 as FQGNSA. With 5 bases removed from V and 11 bases from J, the gap between germline ends came to 10 bases. The CDR3 runs 11 residues. For the CDR3, the DNA is TGTGCCAGCAGCCCAGGGGTGGCCCAGCATTTT. Protein product: CASSPGVAQHF.

The rearrangement joins TRBV10-3 to TRBJ1-1; D remains ambiguous. V was pared by 6 bases and J by 0 bases, with 5 bases between. Germline values: CDR1 ENHRY, CDR2 SYGVKD. The CDR3 covers 12 residues. The chain's CDR3 is CAISRMNTEAFF. The CDR3 coding sequence is TGTGCCATCAGCCGGATGAACACTGAAGCTTTCTTT.

The chain joins TRBV10-3 to TRBJ1-5; 9 nucleotides agree with TRBD1. There are 13 residues in the CDR3. Germline lookup yields CDR1 ENHRY and CDR2 SYGVKD. With V trimmed by 10 bases and J by 6 bases, 7 bases remained unmatched. CDR3 coding DNA: TGTGCCACTGGGACAGGGTCAGGTCAGCCCCAGCATTTT. Its translation is CATGTGSGQPQHF.

The V gene is TRBV10-3, the J gene TRBJ1-2; D gene ambiguous. The CDR3 totals 11 residues. With 6 bases removed from V and 1 base from J, the gap between germline ends came to 3 bases. Germline CDR1 reads ENHRY; CDR2 reads SYGVKD. The DNA of the CDR3 is TGTGCCATCAGACGTAACTATGGCTACACCTTC. It is translated as CAIRRNYGYTF.

This clonotype was counted only a few times. The rearrangement links TRBV5-6 to TRBJ2-2; D is undetermined. With 0 bases removed from V and 3 bases from J, the gap between germline ends came to 12 bases. The germline gives CDR1 SGHDT, CDR2 YYEEEE. This CDR3 is built from 16 residues. The CDR3 loop is CASSLGSGQYTGELFF. As DNA, the CDR3 is TGTGCCAGCAGCTTGGGCTCTGGGCAGTACACCGGGGAGCTGTTTTTT.

This clonotype occurred many times. The chain uses TRBV10-3 and TRBJ2-5; the match to TRBD2 covers 9 bases. V shed 2 bases, J shed 0 bases, and the junction held 7 bases outside the gene matches. The CDR3 consists of 17 residues. Germline V gene lookup returns CDR1 ENHRY and CDR2 SYGVKD. CDR3 nucleotide sequence: TGTGCCATCAGTGAGAGGCGGGGGGGGCCGTACCAAGAGACCCAGTACTTC. Amino acid sequence: CAISERRGGPYQETQYF.

This clonotype came up many times. This chain uses TRBV19 with TRBJ1-1; D call uncertain. Germline V gene data show CDR1 as LNHDA and CDR2 as SQIVND (reference sequence). The V end lost 11 bases, the J end lost 4 bases, and 14 bases lay between the germline ends. The CDR3 consists of 12 residues. CDR3 in amino acids: CAVWEGSTEAFF. The DNA for the CDR3 is TGTGCCGTATGGGAAGGGAGCACTGAAGCTTTCTTT.